These 32 T cell receptor beta chains were all obtained from the same sample, sequenced in a study of identical twins. Using its own MiXCR run on the 5' RACE reads, TCRdb lists one record per CDR3 protein. The data hold about 500,000 distinct CDR3 sequences, with around 15% observed a single time. The same sample was also used in a study of yellow fever vaccine responses in identical twins.

Material for sequencing was CD4+ T cells sorted from blood. The receptors originated from a woman under 30 in good health.

V is TRBV2 and J is TRBJ2-2; 10 nucleotides align to TRBD2. V was pared by 8 bases and J by 4 bases, with 16 bases of the junction left unmatched. Germline V lookup: CDR1 SNHLY, CDR2 FYNNEI. The CDR3 length is 18 residues. CDR3 nucleotides: TGTGCCAGCTGTCCCCACGAGCGGGGGGGCCTTGGCACCGGGGAGCTGTTTTTT. This translates into CASCPHERGGLGTGELFF.

This clonotype was seen only a few times. V usage is TRBV11-2 and J usage is TRBJ2-4; TRBD2 agrees at 7 bases. The CDR3 extends over 19 amino acids. Germline values: CDR1 SGHAT, CDR2 FQNNGV. The J segment lost 1 base and the V segment lost 4 bases, leaving 16 bases of the junction unmatched. The CDR3 DNA reads TGTGCCAGCAGCTCTTCTGGGGTGGCGGGAGCTTGGGCCAAAAACATTCAGTACTTC. It yields the protein CASSSSGVAGAWAKNIQYF. Supplemented by reference TRBV11-2 and TRBJ2-4, the full variable domain reads EAGVAQSPRYKIIEKRQSVAFWCNPISGHATLYWYQQILGQGPKLLIQFQNNGVVDDSQLPKDRFSAERLKGVDSTLKIQPAKLEDSAVYLCASSSSGVAGAWAKNIQYFGAGTRLSVL.

The genes are TRBV24-1 and TRBJ2-1; D is perhaps TRBD2 (6 bases). Trimming left V 3 bases short and J 0 bases short, with 8 bases between. The CDR3 is 15 residues long. Germline V gives CDR1 KGHDR, CDR2 SFDVKD. CDR3 in DNA: TGTGCCACCAGTGATGGACTACGCTCCTACAATGAGCAGTTCTTC. This codes for CATSDGLRSYNEQFF.

This clonotype was seen only a few times. The V gene is TRBV7-2, the J gene TRBJ2-7; D unclear. Germline assignment: CDR1 SGHTA and CDR2 FQGNSA. V was cut by 5 bases and J by 3 bases, with 11 bases left in between. This CDR3 has 13 amino acids. DNA of the CDR3: TGTGCCAGCAGCCCCAAAGAGCGCTACGAGCAGTACTTC. This translates into CASSPKERYEQYF.

This clonotype showed up many times. V is TRBV4-1 and J is TRBJ1-4, with TRBD1 identical over 9 bases. CDR1 and CDR2 (germline): MGHRA, YSYEKL. This CDR3 has 15 residues. V was clipped by 4 bases and J by 8 bases; unmatched bases: 8. CDR3 region: CASSRKDRGGEKLFF. The CDR3, as DNA: TGCGCCAGCAGCCGAAAGGACAGGGGTGGGGAAAAACTGTTTTTT.

The CDR3 nucleotides are TGCGCCAGCAGCTCCCGCAGCCTGACTAGCGGGGGAGGAGGTGAGCAGTTCTTC. Translated, it gives CASSSRSLTSGGGGEQFF. The genes are TRBV5-1 and TRBJ2-1; TRBD2 aligns across 12 bases. Germline V CDR1 and CDR2: SGHRS, YFSETQ. This CDR3 spans 18 amino acids. Losses at the gene ends were 3 bases for V and 9 bases for J; bases not matched to a gene: 16.

This clonotype turned up a few times. The chain employs TRBV21-1 and TRBJ1-5; no DNA check was done on the table's D call, TRBD1. TRBV21-1 is an annotated pseudogene. The CDR3 is 18 residues long. The DNA of the CDR3 is TGTGCCAGCAGCCCAAAGGGCAACAGGAGCCCGTTTTATCAGCCCCAGCATTTT. Residues: CASSPKGNRSPFYQPQHF.

This clonotype was counted ten times or more. This chain uses TRBV20-1 with TRBJ2-7; 8 positions agree with TRBD2. The ends lost 0 bases at V and 0 bases at J; junction bases unmatched: 4. CDR1 is DFQATT and CDR2 is SNEGSKA in the germline V gene (reference sequence). CDR3 length equals 15 residues. In DNA form, the CDR3 reads TGCAGTGCTAGAGATTTTACTAGCGGCTCCTACGAGCAGTACTTC. Its protein product is CSARDFTSGSYEQYF.

This clonotype was counted between two and nine times. The chain couples TRBV29-1 to TRBJ1-2; 7 bases fit TRBD1. Germline values: CDR1 SQVTM, CDR2 ANQGSEA. The CDR3 length is 13 residues. V shed 7 bases and J 7 bases; nucleotides not matched to a gene: 12. DNA for the CDR3: TGCAGCGCCTACAGGGGTTCTGTTGTTGGCTACACCTTC. It is translated as CSAYRGSVVGYTF.

V usage is TRBV27 and J usage is TRBJ2-7; 9 bases map to TRBD1. Germline loops: CDR1 MNHEY, CDR2 SMNVEV (reference sequence). V trimming: 6 bases; J trimming: 2 bases; junction bases outside the gene matches: 5. This CDR3 is built from 14 residues. The CDR3 coding sequence is TGTGCCAGCAGGAAGGACAGGGGTGCCTACGAGCAGTACTTC. Encoded protein: CASRKDRGAYEQYF.

This clonotype was recorded a few times. The chain employs TRBV20-1 and TRBJ2-5; 7 bases map to TRBD2. Germline V lookup: CDR1 DFQATT, CDR2 SNEGSKA (reference sequence). V shed 7 bases and J 4 bases; nucleotides not matched to a gene: 12. The length of the CDR3 is 14 residues. CDR3 DNA sequence: TGCAGTGTCAGAAGCGGGGCCCTCGGAGAGACCCAGTACTTC. Its translation is CSVRSGALGETQYF.

This clonotype came up a few times. The chain joins TRBV20-1 to TRBJ2-1, with 10 bases identical to TRBD2. V gave up 6 bases and J gave up 6 bases; unmatched junction bases: 11. Germline-derived CDR1 and CDR2 are DFQATT and SNEGSKA (reference sequence). The CDR3 consists of 15 residues. The CDR3 sequence is CSAPDLAGVVNEQFF. The CDR3 DNA follows: TGCAGTGCCCCCGATCTAGCGGGAGTAGTCAATGAGCAGTTCTTC.

This sequence joins TRBV7-3 and TRBJ2-5; 7 nucleotides agree with TRBD2. This CDR3 comprises 14 residues. Per the germline V gene, CDR1 is SGHTA and CDR2 is FQGTGA. Trimming at V came to 5 bases and at J to 2 bases, leaving 5 bases not matched to a gene. CDR3 in amino acids: CASSHSGAQETQYF. The DNA for the CDR3 is TGTGCCAGCAGCCACAGCGGGGCTCAAGAGACCCAGTACTTC.

The chain links TRBV7-6 to TRBJ2-1, with D tentatively TRBD2 (5 bases). Germline CDR1 and CDR2: SGHVS and FNYEAQ. The germline V and J ends were trimmed by 5 bases and 0 bases, with 14 bases remaining between them. The CDR3 extends over 16 amino acids. The CDR3 sequence is CASSVDGVSSYNEQFF. CDR3 DNA sequence: TGTGCCAGCAGCGTGGACGGGGTAAGCTCCTACAATGAGCAGTTCTTC.

There are a few counts of this clonotype. The chain recombines TRBV25-1 with TRBJ1-2; 9 bases agree with TRBD1. Germline loops: CDR1 MGHDK, CDR2 SYGVNS. The trim removed 5 bases at V and 8 bases at J, leaving 12 bases unmatched. CDR3 length equals 15 residues. CDR3 sequence reads: CASSFPGTGSGGYTF. DNA of the CDR3: TGTGCCAGCAGTTTCCCCGGGACAGGGTCTGGAGGCTACACCTTC.

The chain couples TRBV5-6 to TRBJ2-1, with 10 nucleotides matching TRBD2. With 4 bases clipped from V and 5 bases from J, the junction kept 6 bases outside the gene matches. CDR1 is SGHDT, CDR2 YYEEEE, per germline. The CDR3 spans 15 residues. CDR3 in DNA: TGTGCCAGCAGCCGTAGGACTAGCGGCCACAATGAGCAGTTCTTC. Amino acids: CASSRRTSGHNEQFF. The variable domain in full, completed from reference TRBV5-6 and TRBJ2-1, reads DAGVTQSPTHLIKTRGQQVTLRCSPKSGHDTVSWYQQALGQGPQFIFQYYEEEERQRGNFPDRFSGHQFPNYSSELNVNALLLGDSALYLCASSRRTSGHNEQFFGPGTRLTVL.

This clonotype has only a few counts. The J gene is TRBJ2-7, the V gene TRBV5-1, with TRBD1 matching over 7 bases. V dropped 3 bases and J dropped 2; count of bases not matched to a gene: 8. The CDR3 is 15 amino acids. Per germline, CDR1 SGHRS and CDR2 YFSETQ. In DNA, the CDR3 is TGCGCCAGCAGCTCACAGACAGGGCTACCCTACGAGCAGTACTTC. Its protein product is CASSSQTGLPYEQYF.

The CDR3 region is CASSPGQGASKEQYF. In DNA form, the CDR3 reads TGTGCCAGCAGCCCTGGACAGGGGGCCTCTAAAGAGCAGTACTTC. This chain uses TRBV13 with TRBJ2-7; 11 positions match TRBD1. With 5 bases clipped from V and 7 bases from J, the junction kept 10 bases outside the gene matches. This CDR3 comprises 15 residues. Germline loops: CDR1 PRHDT, CDR2 FYEKMQ (reference sequence).

CDR3 in amino acids: CSVDRGLTEAFF. The CDR3 nucleotides are TGCAGCGTTGACAGGGGGCTTACTGAAGCTTTCTTT. V and J are TRBV29-1 and TRBJ1-1, with 8 positions matching TRBD1. Trimming took 3 bases from V and 5 from J; bases not matched to a gene: 2. The germline V gene encodes CDR1 SQVTM and CDR2 ANQGSEA. This CDR3 comprises 12 residues.

In its sample, this clonotype was seen many times. J is TRBJ2-2 and V is TRBV5-1; no definite D call. V lost 0 bases and J lost 2, with 8 bases in between. There are 15 residues in the CDR3. The germline V gene has CDR1 SGHRS and CDR2 YFSETQ. CDR3: CASSLEGRNTGELFF. The CDR3 DNA is TGCGCCAGCAGCTTGGAGGGAAGAAACACCGGGGAGCTGTTTTTT.

This clonotype was seen only a few times. The chain has TRBV12-3 or TRBV12-4 and TRBJ1-5; tentative D call: TRBD1 (5 bases). V was shortened by 5 bases and J by 6 bases, with 17 bases between the two germline ends. This CDR3 is built from 15 residues. DNA of the CDR3: TGTGCCAGCAGTAATGAGCTATGGGGGAGTCAGCCCCAGCATTTT. Its protein is CASSNELWGSQPQHF.

The chain has TRBV28 and TRBJ2-3, with 12 bases that match TRBD1. Trimming removed 2 bases from V and 5 bases from J; junction bases left unmatched: 5. This CDR3 is built from 16 residues. Per germline, CDR1 MDHEN and CDR2 SYDVKM. The CDR3 is CASSLTGQGAGDTQYF. Here the CDR3 DNA reads TGTGCCAGCAGTTTAACGGGACAGGGGGCTGGAGATACGCAGTATTTT.

The chain couples TRBV6-5 to TRBJ1-5; TRBD1 agrees at 8 bases. The CDR3 is made up of 14 amino acids. With 4 bases clipped from V and 2 bases from J, the junction kept 1 base outside the gene matches. Germline V gives CDR1 MNHEY, CDR2 SVGAGI. The CDR3 protein is CASSWGQGNQPQHF. In DNA, the CDR3 is TGTGCCAGCAGTTGGGGACAGGGCAATCAGCCCCAGCATTTT.

The sample holds many counts of this clonotype. V is TRBV18 and J is TRBJ2-5; TRBD2 aligns across 9 bases. The V segment lost 8 bases and the J segment 4 bases; nucleotides outside the gene matches: 5. In germline, CDR1 is KGHSH, CDR2 LQKENI. The CDR3 runs to 13 residues. In DNA, the CDR3 is TGTGCCAGCAGCCCGGGACTAGCAGAGACCCAGTACTTC. Translated, it gives CASSPGLAETQYF.

The chain combines TRBV2 with TRBJ2-1; the D gene is possibly TRBD2 (5 bases). Trimming took 0 bases from V and 4 from J, leaving 10 bases between them. CDR1 and CDR2 from the germline V gene are SNHLY and FYNNEI. The length of the CDR3 is 15 residues. CDR3 residues: CASSEAGVRYNEQFF. For the CDR3, the DNA is TGTGCCAGCAGTGAAGCGGGAGTTAGATACAATGAGCAGTTCTTC. Together with reference TRBV2 and TRBJ2-1, the CDR3 gives the full variable domain: EPEVTQTPSHQVTQMGQEVILRCVPISNHLYFYWYRQILGQKVEFLVSFYNNEISEKSEIFDDQFSVERPDGSNFTLKIRSTKLEDSAMYFCASSEAGVRYNEQFFGPGTRLTVL.

This clonotype was seen a few times. The chain uses TRBV9 and TRBJ1-1; 7 nucleotides align to TRBD1. This CDR3 has 14 amino acids. Germline V gene lookup returns CDR1 SGDLS and CDR2 YYNGEE. Losses at the gene ends were 4 bases for V and 4 bases for J; bases not matched to a gene: 7. CDR3 protein: CASSHGTVATEAFF. CDR3 nucleotides: TGTGCCAGCAGCCACGGGACAGTGGCCACTGAAGCTTTCTTT.

The genes are TRBV19 and TRBJ2-7, with a tentative D call TRBD2 (5 bases). Germline V gene lookup returns CDR1 LNHDA and CDR2 SQIVND (reference sequence). V was clipped by 3 bases and J by 1 base, with 10 bases between them. The CDR3 extends over 14 amino acids. Here the CDR3 DNA reads TGTGCCAGTAGTATGGTTTGGGAGTCCTACGAGCAGTACTTC. Its protein is CASSMVWESYEQYF.

This clonotype was observed a few times. The chain recombines TRBV20-1 with TRBJ2-2; 9 bases align to TRBD2. The CDR3 totals 15 residues. The junction had 7 bases not matched to a gene; V was cut back by 1 base and J by 7 bases. The germline V gene has CDR1 DFQATT and CDR2 SNEGSKA (reference sequence). CDR3 sequence reads: CSARGRGGYLGELFF. Written as DNA, the CDR3 is TGCAGTGCTAGAGGGCGGGGGGGGTACCTCGGGGAGCTGTTTTTT.

This clonotype appeared a few times. J is TRBJ2-7 and V is TRBV27; D might be TRBD2 (5 bases). The CDR3 totals 15 residues. V lost 2 bases and J lost 3, with 14 bases in between. CDR1 and CDR2 from the germline V gene are MNHEY and SMNVEV (reference sequence). This CDR3 reads CASSLDSSGYYEQYF. DNA of the CDR3: TGTGCCAGCAGTTTAGATAGTTCGGGATACTACGAGCAGTACTTC.

The rearrangement joins TRBV25-1 to TRBJ2-7, with D perhaps TRBD1 (5 bases). The CDR3 runs 16 residues. V lost 4 bases and J 0 bases, leaving 16 bases between the germline ends. From germline, CDR1 is MGHDK and CDR2 SYGVNS. The CDR3 loop is CASSGFRTPVSYEQYF. The DNA of the CDR3 is TGTGCCAGCAGTGGGTTTAGGACACCCGTCTCCTACGAGCAGTACTTC.

This clonotype appeared once. The chain links TRBV19 to TRBJ2-5; D possibly corresponds to TRBD2 (5 bases). Germline V lookup: CDR1 LNHDA, CDR2 SQIVND (reference sequence). Trimming stripped 7 bases from V and 5 bases from J, with 23 bases between. The CDR3 has 16 amino acids. CDR3 residues: CASNTFAGRPGETQYF. CDR3 coding DNA: TGTGCCAGTAACACCTTTGCAGGACGACCGGGGGAGACCCAGTACTTC.

This chain joins TRBV6-4 and TRBJ2-3; TRBD1 is a possible D gene (5 bases). The J call may not be correct, given that the DNA end is closer to TRBJ1-5. The germline V gene encodes CDR1 MRHNA and CDR2 SNTAGT. This CDR3 is 13 amino acids long. CDR3 coding DNA: TGTGCCAGCAGTGACTCCTCGGGACTAGCCCAGCATTTT. Translating it yields CASSDSSGLAQHF.